Following are 22 T cell receptor beta chains from one sample sequenced in a study of blood T cell repertoires in COVID-19. The method was immunoSEQ multiplex PCR; TCRdb's version includes in-frame clones alone and lacks a portion of them. The data contain 270,000 or so clones, 85% to 90% of them seen just once; the ten biggest clones take up 4.1%. The sequenced sample consisted of PBMCs or T cells enriched from blood (not recorded which). The receptors originated from a woman in her twenties or thirties with acute COVID-19.

This clone was detected only once. The chain is built from TRBV7-9 and TRBJ2-1; D is perhaps TRBD1 (5 bases). This CDR3 has 16 residues. Trimming took 5 bases from V and 0 from J, leaving 14 bases between them. From germline, CDR1 is SEHNR and CDR2 FQNEAQ (reference sequence). CDR3 DNA: TGTGCCAGCAGCGGCCAGGGCCCGAGCTCCTACAATGAGCAGTTCTTC. Translated: CASSGQGPSSYNEQFF.

The chain uses TRBV5-1 and TRBJ2-1, with D perhaps TRBD2 (6 bases). Looked up from germline, CDR1 is SGHRS and CDR2 is YFSETQ. Trimming cost V 5 bases and J 4 bases, with 13 bases left between them. The CDR3 spans 14 residues. As DNA, the CDR3 is TGCGCCAGCAGACTAGCTGGGATTTACAATGAGCAGTTCTTC. Translation gives CASRLAGIYNEQFF.

The V call is TRBV6-5, the J call TRBJ2-1, with 9 positions matching TRBD1. The V segment lost 7 bases and the J segment 6 bases; nucleotides outside the gene matches: 7. The CDR3 runs 14 residues. CDR1 is MNHEY, CDR2 SVGAGI, per germline. The CDR3 DNA sequence: TGTGCCAGCATGGGACAGGGATGGGGCAATGAGCAGTTCTTC. Its translation: CASMGQGWGNEQFF.

This clone was picked up one time. V is TRBV7-2 and J is TRBJ1-1; weak D call: TRBD1 (5 bases). The CDR3 length is 14 residues. With 5 bases removed from V and 1 base from J, the gap between germline ends came to 11 bases. Germline-derived CDR1 and CDR2 are SGHTA and FQGNSA. In DNA, the CDR3 is TGTGCCAGCAGCCCAGGGCCGGGGAACACTGAAGCTTTCTTT. Translating gives CASSPGPGNTEAFF. Combining the CDR3 with reference TRBV7-2 and TRBJ1-1 gives the whole variable domain GAGVSQSPSNKVTEKGKDVELRCDPISGHTALYWYRQSLGQGLEFLIYFQGNSAPDKSGLPSDRFSAERTGGSVSTLTIQRTQQEDSAVYLCASSPGPGNTEAFFGQGTRLTVV.

This sequence joins TRBV4-2 and TRBJ2-7; 7 nucleotides match TRBD2. CDR3 length: 15 residues. CDR1 is LGHNA and CDR2 is YNFKEQ in the germline V gene. V was clipped by 3 bases and J by 1 base; unmatched bases: 6. The CDR3 DNA reads as TGTGCCAGCAGCCAGGAAACTAGCGCTTCCTACGAGCAGTACTTC. It translates to CASSQETSASYEQYF.

The chain combines TRBV4-1 with TRBJ2-1, with TRBD2 identical over 7 bases. Germline CDR1 is MGHRA and CDR2 is YSYEKL. The CDR3 sequence is 20 residues long. After removal of 0 bases from V and 9 bases from J, the junction contained 23 bases not matched to a gene. The CDR3 DNA is TGCGCCAGCAGCCAAGAAAAGCGGACCCCCGGGGCGGGAGTTAAGGGTGAGCAGTTCTTC. This sequence encodes CASSQEKRTPGAGVKGEQFF.

The chain employs TRBV4-3 and TRBJ2-7, with D maybe TRBD2 (6 bases). The germline gives CDR1 LGHNA, CDR2 YSLEER. V was trimmed by 2 bases and J by 4 bases, leaving 18 bases between them. The CDR3 sequence is 16 residues long. The CDR3, as DNA: TGCGCCAGCAGCCAAACTTGGGACTCCAAAACTTACGAGCAGTACTTC. Translated, it gives CASSQTWDSKTYEQYF.

The chain joins TRBV27 to TRBJ1-3, with TRBD1 as a possible D gene (6 bases). The CDR3 extends over 15 amino acids. Germline assignment: CDR1 MNHEY and CDR2 SMNVEV (reference sequence). Trimming cost V 7 bases and J 3 bases, with 16 bases left between them. The CDR3 DNA reads TGTGCCAGCAAAGAACAGGGAAGTTTTGGAAACACCATATATTTT. This translates into CASKEQGSFGNTIYF.

There are a few counts of this clone. This sequence joins TRBV18 and TRBJ2-5; D perhaps matches TRBD1 (6 bases). V was cut by 3 bases and J by 4 bases, with 12 bases left in between. This CDR3 is built from 14 residues. From germline, CDR1 is KGHSH and CDR2 LQKENI. The CDR3 reads CASSPGAQRETQYF. CDR3 DNA: TGTGCCAGCTCACCGGGGGCTCAAAGAGAGACCCAGTACTTC.

This chain links TRBV10-3 with TRBJ2-7; D unresolved. Germline assignment: CDR1 ENHRY and CDR2 SYGVKD. V was clipped by 3 bases and J by 7 bases, with 10 bases between them. The CDR3 totals 12 residues. The CDR3 region has the DNA TGTGCCATCAGTGAAGACTTGCGGGAGCAGTACTTC. This encodes CAISEDLREQYF.

The chain combines TRBV6-6 with TRBJ2-7; D may be TRBD1 (5 bases). This CDR3 comprises 15 residues. V gave up 0 bases and J gave up 1 base, with 10 bases separating them. Germline loops: CDR1 MNHNY, CDR2 SVGAGI (reference sequence). The DNA of the CDR3 is TGTGCCAGCAGTTACTCAGGGGATACATCCTACGAGCAGTACTTC. Protein product: CASSYSGDTSYEQYF.

This chain uses TRBV5-1 with TRBJ2-7, with 7 bases identical to TRBD2. V was clipped by 4 bases and J by 2 bases; unmatched bases: 9. The germline CDR1 and CDR2 sequences are SGHRS and YFSETQ. The CDR3 spans 15 residues. For the CDR3, the DNA is TGCGCCAGCAGCCCCCGGGGGGAGGGTACCTACGAGCAGTACTTC. The encoded protein is CASSPRGEGTYEQYF.

The chain couples TRBV19 to TRBJ2-2; 11 bases are a match to TRBD2. The germline gives CDR1 LNHDA, CDR2 SQIVND (reference sequence). J lost 5 bases, V lost 3 bases, and 2 bases had no gene match. The CDR3 covers 15 residues. CDR3 region: CASSIGTSGTGELFF. CDR3 bases: TGTGCCAGTAGTATTGGGACTAGCGGAACCGGGGAGCTGTTTTTT.

The J gene is TRBJ2-7, the V gene TRBV7-6; 9 nucleotides match TRBD1. This CDR3 spans 14 amino acids. After removal of 4 bases from V and 2 bases from J, the junction contained 3 bases not matched to a gene. Germline-derived CDR1 and CDR2 are SGHVS and FNYEAQ. CDR3 sequence reads: CASSYRDRAYEQYF. The CDR3 DNA is TGTGCCAGCAGCTACCGGGACAGGGCCTACGAGCAGTACTTC. Variable domain in full (rest from reference TRBV7-6 and TRBJ2-7): GAGVSQSPRYKVTKRGQDVALRCDPISGHVSLYWYRQALGQGPEFLTYFNYEAQQDKSGLPNDRFSAERPEGSISTLTIQRTEQRDSAMYRCASSYRDRAYEQYFGPGTRLTVT.

V gene TRBV24-1 combines with J gene TRBJ2-2, with 10 bases aligning to TRBD1. Germline V gene sequence: CDR1 KGHDR, CDR2 SFDVKD. The CDR3 consists of 19 residues. Trimming at V came to 3 bases and at J to 7 bases, leaving 16 bases not matched to a gene. Here the CDR3 reads CATSDIQTGTGVFSGELFF. CDR3 nucleotide sequence: TGTGCCACCAGTGATATCCAAACCGGGACAGGGGTTTTTAGCGGGGAGCTGTTTTTT.

J is TRBJ1-6 and V is TRBV6-5; D is unresolved. V lost 0 bases and J 13 bases, leaving 10 bases between the germline ends. This CDR3 is 13 amino acids long. Germline loops: CDR1 MNHEY, CDR2 SVGAGI. The CDR3 region is CASSYSLEIPLHF. The CDR3 DNA follows: TGTGCCAGCAGTTACTCGCTAGAAATCCCCCTCCACTTT.

V gene TRBV6-5 combines with J gene TRBJ1-2; D gene ambiguous. V lost 5 bases and J lost 6, with 7 bases in between. Germline V CDR1 and CDR2: MNHEY, SVGAGI. The CDR3 totals 11 residues. CDR3 residues: CASSNLDGYTF. For the CDR3, the DNA is TGTGCCAGCAGTAATCTTGATGGCTACACCTTC.

The chain is built from TRBV4-2 and TRBJ2-1; 9 bases are a match to TRBD2. The CDR3 has 17 amino acids. Germline CDR1 is LGHNA and CDR2 is YNFKEQ. J lost 8 bases, V lost 0 bases, and 11 bases had no gene match. CDR3: CASSQDQAGGLRDEQFF. CDR3 in DNA: TGTGCCAGCAGCCAAGACCAAGCGGGAGGCCTTAGGGATGAGCAGTTCTTC.

The rearrangement joins TRBV6-4 to TRBJ2-1; 14 bases fit TRBD2. This CDR3 spans 15 amino acids. Germline V lookup: CDR1 MRHNA, CDR2 SNTAGT. V shed 4 bases and J 6 bases; nucleotides not matched to a gene: 2. In nucleotides, the CDR3 is TGTGCCAGCAGTGCCGGGACTAGCGGGAGCAATGAGCAGTTCTTC. Translated, it gives CASSAGTSGSNEQFF.

The rearrangement links TRBV9 to TRBJ1-6; no reliable D call. Trimming cost V 2 bases and J 3 bases, with 9 bases left between them. The germline V gene has CDR1 SGDLS and CDR2 YYNGEE. The CDR3 covers 15 residues. As DNA, the CDR3 is TGTGCCAGCAGCGTTAACACCCTCTATAATTCACCCCTCCACTTT. It encodes CASSVNTLYNSPLHF. The entire variable domain, with the rest obtained from reference TRBV9 and TRBJ1-6, is as follows: DSGVTQTPKHLITATGQRVTLRCSPRSGDLSVYWYQQSLDQGLQFLIQYYNGEERAKGNILERFSAQQFPDLHSELNLSSLELGDSALYFCASSVNTLYNSPLHFGNGTRLTVT.

The rearrangement uses TRBV11-1 and TRBJ2-5, with D unresolved. V was clipped by 5 bases and J by 3 bases, with 4 bases between them. Germline values: CDR1 SGHAT, CDR2 FQDESV (reference sequence). There are 11 residues in the CDR3. CDR3 nucleotides: TGTGCCAGCAGCCAAAAAGAGACCCAGTACTTC. Protein: CASSQKETQYF.

The CDR3 reads CASSRLPGQGSYEQYF. DNA of the CDR3: TGTGCCAGCTCAAGACTCCCGGGACAGGGATCCTACGAGCAGTACTTC. The rearrangement joins TRBV18 to TRBJ2-7; TRBD1 agrees at 9 bases. This CDR3 contains 16 residues. The ends lost 5 bases at V and 1 base at J; junction bases unmatched: 9. Germline CDR1 KGHSH, CDR2 LQKENI.